The 8 T cell receptor beta chains below all came from one sample that was sequenced in a study of blood T cell repertoires in COVID-19. The table came from immunoSEQ multiplex PCR; TCRdb's copy has only in-frame clones and leaves some out. The top ten hold 15% to 20% of the sample, which has about 120,000 clones, about 89% seen once. The sample consisted of peripheral blood. These receptors were obtained from a human donor with acute or convalescent COVID-19. The donor label of this sample is uncertain.

The rearrangement uses TRBV14 and TRBJ1-6; D is unclear. The germline V gene has CDR1 SGHDN and CDR2 FVKESK. The V gene lost 4 bases and the J gene lost 4 bases, with 5 bases spanning the gap. The CDR3 spans 13 residues. CDR3 in DNA: TGTGCCAGCAGCCCGGGGTATAATTCACCCCTCCACTTT. Amino acid sequence: CASSPGYNSPLHF.

J is TRBJ1-5 and V is TRBV7-2, with TRBD1 as a possible D gene (6 bases). V shed 3 bases and J shed 7 bases, with 16 bases lying between them. The CDR3 has 15 residues. Germline V gene data show CDR1 as SGHTA and CDR2 as FQGNSA. The CDR3 spells CASSFGRGSGQPQHF. The CDR3 DNA sequence: TGTGCCAGCAGCTTTGGCAGGGGCTCAGGACAGCCCCAGCATTTT. The full variable domain, with the rest looked up from reference TRBV7-2 and TRBJ1-5, is GAGVSQSPSNKVTEKGKDVELRCDPISGHTALYWYRQSLGQGLEFLIYFQGNSAPDKSGLPSDRFSAERTGGSVSTLTIQRTQQEDSAVYLCASSFGRGSGQPQHFGDGTRLSIL.

The chain employs TRBV2 and TRBJ2-1, with D unresolved. Trimming removed 2 bases from V and 3 bases from J, with 5 bases in between. Germline lookup yields CDR1 SNHLY and CDR2 FYNNEI. CDR3 length: 13 residues. The CDR3 DNA reads as TGTGCCAGCAGTGAACCATTCTACAATGAGCAGTTCTTC. Encoded protein: CASSEPFYNEQFF.

The gene calls are TRBV6-1 and TRBJ1-1; unclear D gene. V was shortened by 2 bases and J by 5 bases, with 12 bases between the two germline ends. CDR3 length: 14 residues. From germline, CDR1 is MNHNS and CDR2 SASEGT. CDR3 loop: CASSERSPRTEAFF. CDR3 sequence (DNA): TGTGCCAGCAGTGAACGGTCTCCTAGGACTGAAGCTTTCTTT.

V and J are TRBV4-3 and TRBJ2-1; D gene uncertain. The CDR3 totals 18 residues. Trimming cost V 1 base and J 0 bases, with 16 bases left between them. Germline V gene data show CDR1 as LGHNA and CDR2 as YSLEER. CDR3 protein: CASSQANPIAASYNEQFF. Here the CDR3 DNA reads TGCGCCAGCAGCCAAGCTAATCCTATAGCCGCCTCCTACAATGAGCAGTTCTTC.

The chain joins TRBV5-4 to TRBJ1-2; D is possibly TRBD1 (6 bases). The CDR3 covers 12 residues. V lost 6 bases and J 7 bases, leaving 13 bases between the germline ends. The V gene's germline CDR1 is SGHNT and CDR2 YYREEE (reference sequence). This chain's CDR3 is CASNIRGFGYTF. The CDR3 DNA reads TGTGCCAGCAACATCAGGGGTTTTGGCTACACCTTC.

J is TRBJ1-4 and V is TRBV7-2; D might be TRBD1 (5 bases). This CDR3 region has 16 residues. The germline V and J ends were trimmed by 5 bases and 3 bases, with 16 bases remaining between them. Germline CDR1 is SGHTA and CDR2 is FQGNSA. The CDR3 is CASSQRAGLPNEKLFF. The DNA of the CDR3 is TGTGCCAGCAGCCAAAGGGCGGGGCTTCCTAATGAAAAACTGTTTTTT. Based on the CDR3 plus reference TRBV7-2 and TRBJ1-4, the full variable domain is GAGVSQSPSNKVTEKGKDVELRCDPISGHTALYWYRQSLGQGLEFLIYFQGNSAPDKSGLPSDRFSAERTGGSVSTLTIQRTQQEDSAVYLCASSQRAGLPNEKLFFGSGTQLSVL.

This clone turned up a few times. The rearrangement joins TRBV2 to TRBJ1-3, with D maybe TRBD1 (6 bases). V lost 3 bases to trimming and J lost 3 bases, with 12 bases between them. The germline V gene encodes CDR1 SNHLY and CDR2 FYNNEI. This CDR3 comprises 15 residues. DNA of the CDR3: TGTGCCAGCAGTGACGGGGGGGCGAATGGAAACACCATATATTTT. This sequence encodes CASSDGGANGNTIYF. The complete variable domain, with remaining parts taken from reference TRBV2 and TRBJ1-3, reads EPEVTQTPSHQVTQMGQEVILRCVPISNHLYFYWYRQILGQKVEFLVSFYNNEISEKSEIFDDQFSVERPDGSNFTLKIRSTKLEDSAMYFCASSDGGANGNTIYFGEGSWLTVV.